This TCR beta chain stems from a study of beta chain features in type 1 diabetes. Study-wide context: Healthy donors and patients showed comparable age, gender and cell yields.

J was trimmed by 13 bases and V by 2 bases; bases with no gene match: 12. CDR1 and CDR2 (germline): SGHRS, YFSETQ. This CDR3 has 15 amino acids. Whole-study results and caveats: All four CD4+ subsets from Type 1 diabetes patients carried moderately but significantly shorter TCRB CDR3s.

Sequencing targeted expressed TCRB transcripts, as all isolated RNA had been reverse transcribed. Only in-frame clones appear in the TCRdb table, and some are missing; sequencing was by immunoSEQ multiplex PCR. The sample contains roughly 140,000 clones, 10% of which appear only once. The sample holds a few counts of this clone. What it binds is not known. The receptor's source is a man aged 25-40 years with type 1 diabetes. This sequence joins TRBV5-1 and TRBJ2-1; 10 positions match TRBD2. Sequencing was performed on central memory CD4+ T cells from blood. DNA for the CDR3: TGCGCCAGCAGCTTAGCCGGCCAACTAGCGGGGAGTCAGTTCTTC. Amino acid sequence: CASSLAGQLAGSQFF. The full variable domain, in which reference TRBV5-1 and TRBJ2-1 provide the parts outside the CDR3, is KAGVTQTPRYLIKTRGQQVTLSCSPISGHRSVSWYQQTPGQGLQFLFEYFSETQRNKGNFPGRFSGRQFSNSRSEMNVSTLELGDSALYLCASSLAGQLAGSQFFGPGTRLTVL.